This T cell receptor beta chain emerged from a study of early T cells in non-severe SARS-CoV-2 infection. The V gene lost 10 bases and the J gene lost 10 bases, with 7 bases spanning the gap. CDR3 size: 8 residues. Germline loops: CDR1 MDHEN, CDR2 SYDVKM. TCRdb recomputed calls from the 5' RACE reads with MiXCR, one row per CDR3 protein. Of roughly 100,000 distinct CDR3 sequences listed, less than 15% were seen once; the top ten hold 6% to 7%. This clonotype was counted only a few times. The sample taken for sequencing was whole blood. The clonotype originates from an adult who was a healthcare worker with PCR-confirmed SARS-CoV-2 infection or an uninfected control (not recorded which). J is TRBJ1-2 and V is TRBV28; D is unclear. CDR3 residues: CATLFYTF. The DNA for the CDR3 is TGTGCCACCCTGTTCTACACCTTC.